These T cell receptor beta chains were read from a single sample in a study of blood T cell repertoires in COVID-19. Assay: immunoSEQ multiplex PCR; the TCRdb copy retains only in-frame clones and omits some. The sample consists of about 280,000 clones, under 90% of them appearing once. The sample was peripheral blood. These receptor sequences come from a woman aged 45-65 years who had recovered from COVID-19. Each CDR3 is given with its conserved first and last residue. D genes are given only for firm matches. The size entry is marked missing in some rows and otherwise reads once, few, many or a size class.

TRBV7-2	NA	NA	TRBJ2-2	TGTGCCAGCGCCCTACAGGGATCCACCGGGGAGCTGTTTTTT	CASALQGSTGELFF
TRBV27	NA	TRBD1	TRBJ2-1	TGTGCCAGCCGAGGGGGCGACTCCTACAATGAGCAGTTCTTC	CASRGGDSYNEQFF
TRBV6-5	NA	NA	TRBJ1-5	TGTGCCAGCAAACGGGACATGAATCAGCCCCAGCATTTT	CASKRDMNQPQHF
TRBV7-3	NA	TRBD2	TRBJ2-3	TGTGCCAGCAGCCGGGGGGGGCTAAGCACAGATACGCAGTATTTT	CASSRGGLSTDTQYF
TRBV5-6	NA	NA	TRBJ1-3	TGTGCCAGCAGCTTGCTGGGGTCGGGGTCTGGAAACACCATATATTTT	CASSLLGSGSGNTIYF
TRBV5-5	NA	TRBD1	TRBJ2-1	TGTGCCAGCAGCCCCGATTGGGGGGGGACAGGGACGAACAATGAGCAGTTCTTC	CASSPDWGGTGTNNEQFF
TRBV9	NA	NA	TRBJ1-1	TGTGCCAGCAGCGTAGAGACGGCGGGGGGAAACACTGAAGCTTTCTTT	CASSVETAGGNTEAFF
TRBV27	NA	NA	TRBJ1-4	TGTGCCAGCAGCTTCGGGGGGCTAGGGGAAAAACTGTTTTTT	CASSFGGLGEKLFF
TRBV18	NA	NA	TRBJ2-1	TGTGCCAGCTCACCTATAACAGAAACTTACAATGAGCAGTTCTTC	CASSPITETYNEQFF
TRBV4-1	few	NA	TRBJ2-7	TGCGCCAGCAGCCAAACTATGCCAGGAGGCGAGCAGTACTTC	CASSQTMPGGEQYF
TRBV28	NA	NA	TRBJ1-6	TGTGCCAGCAGTTTAGGCCAGCGATCACCCCTCCACTTT	CASSLGQRSPLHF
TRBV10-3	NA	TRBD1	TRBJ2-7	TGTGCCATCAGCCTGGGACAGATCTCCTACGAGCAGTACTTC	CAISLGQISYEQYF
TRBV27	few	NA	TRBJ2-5	TGTGCCAGCAGTCCAGGGGCACACCAAGAGACCCAGTACTTC	CASSPGAHQETQYF
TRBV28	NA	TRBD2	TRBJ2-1	TGTGCCAGCAGTTTATGGGCGGGAGGGCATCGAAATGAGCAGTTCTTC	CASSLWAGGHRNEQFF
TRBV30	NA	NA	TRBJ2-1	TGTGCCTGGAGTTCGGGGGTGGATGGGGATGAGCAGTTCTTC	CAWSSGVDGDEQFF
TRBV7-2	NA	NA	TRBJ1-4	TGTGCCAGCAGCTTAGCCGGGATCAATGAAAAACTGTTTTTT	CASSLAGINEKLFF